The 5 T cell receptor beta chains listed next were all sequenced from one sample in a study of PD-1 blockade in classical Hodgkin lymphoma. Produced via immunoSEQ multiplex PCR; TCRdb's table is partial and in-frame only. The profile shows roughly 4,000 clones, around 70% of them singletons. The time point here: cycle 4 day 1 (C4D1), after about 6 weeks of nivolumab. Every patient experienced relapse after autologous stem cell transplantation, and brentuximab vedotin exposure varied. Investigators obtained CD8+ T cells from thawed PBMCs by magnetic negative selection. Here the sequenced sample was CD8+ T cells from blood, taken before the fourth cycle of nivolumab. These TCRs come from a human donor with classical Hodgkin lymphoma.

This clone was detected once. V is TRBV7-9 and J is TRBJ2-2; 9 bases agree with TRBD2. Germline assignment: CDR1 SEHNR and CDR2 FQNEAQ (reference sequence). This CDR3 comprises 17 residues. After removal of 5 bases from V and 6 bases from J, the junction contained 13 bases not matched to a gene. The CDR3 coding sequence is TGTGCCAGCAGCCCAAGACGGCTAGCGGGGTCGGCCGGGGAGCTGTTTTTT. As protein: CASSPRRLAGSAGELFF.

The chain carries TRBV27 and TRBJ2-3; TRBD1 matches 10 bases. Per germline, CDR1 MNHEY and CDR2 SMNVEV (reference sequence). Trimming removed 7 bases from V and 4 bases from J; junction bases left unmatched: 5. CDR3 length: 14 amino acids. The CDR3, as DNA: TGTGCCAGCATCGGGACAGGGGTTTCAGATACGCAGTATTTT. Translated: CASIGTGVSDTQYF.

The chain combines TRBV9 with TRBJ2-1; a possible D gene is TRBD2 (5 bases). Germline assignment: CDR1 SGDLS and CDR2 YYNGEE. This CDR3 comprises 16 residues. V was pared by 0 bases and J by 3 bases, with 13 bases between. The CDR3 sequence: CASSVGGGGLYNEQFF. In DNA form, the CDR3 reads TGTGCCAGCAGCGTAGGAGGTGGTGGACTCTACAATGAGCAGTTCTTC.

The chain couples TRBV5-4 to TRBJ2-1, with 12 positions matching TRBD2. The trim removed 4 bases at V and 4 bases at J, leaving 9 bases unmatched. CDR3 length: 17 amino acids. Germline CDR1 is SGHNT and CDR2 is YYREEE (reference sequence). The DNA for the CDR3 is TGTGCCAGCAGCCTCAGTCCCCTAGCGGGAGGGTACAATGAGCAGTTCTTC. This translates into CASSLSPLAGGYNEQFF.

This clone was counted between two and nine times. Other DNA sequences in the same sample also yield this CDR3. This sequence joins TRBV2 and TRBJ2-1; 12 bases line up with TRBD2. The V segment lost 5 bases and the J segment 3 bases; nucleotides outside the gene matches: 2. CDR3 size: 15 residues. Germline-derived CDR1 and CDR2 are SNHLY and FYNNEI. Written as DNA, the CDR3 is TGTGCCAGCAGTTCTAGCGGGGGGGACTACAATGAGCAGTTCTTC. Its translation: CASSSSGGDYNEQFF.